A selection of T cell receptor beta chains follows, all from one sample in a study of cytotoxic CD8 clonotypes in ibrutinib-treated CLL. The repertoire was sequenced with immunoSEQ multiplex PCR; TCRdb's copy has only in-frame clones and lacks some. The sample yields 35,000 or so clones, 60% to 80% seen once. This specimen was PBMCs, taken at disease progression, from a patient treated with ibrutinib. These TCRs come from a human donor with chronic lymphocytic leukemia. CDR3s include the opening cysteine and the closing phenylalanine or tryptophan. The order of the fields is J gene, V gene, clone size, D gene, CDR3 protein, CDR3 DNA. D genes are given only for firm matches. Not all rows give a size; the values are once, few, many and, for expanded clones, a class.

J: TRBJ2-3; V: TRBV11-3; size: NA; D: TRBD2; CDR3: CASSLQREDTQYF; DNA: TGTGCCAGCAGCTTACAGCGGGAGGATACGCAGTATTTT
J: TRBJ1-1; V: TRBV14; size: many; D: NA; CDR3: CASSQDVVGEAFF; DNA: TGTGCCAGCAGCCAAGACGTCGTAGGTGAAGCTTTCTTT
J: TRBJ2-1; V: TRBV7-9; size: NA; D: TRBD1; CDR3: CASSLYRGDEQFF; DNA: TGTGCCAGCAGCTTATACAGGGGGGATGAGCAGTTCTTC
J: TRBJ2-2; V: TRBV29-1; size: NA; D: NA; CDR3: CSVTPGTYTGELFF; DNA: TGCAGCGTGACACCTGGGACCTACACCGGGGAGCTGTTTTTT
J: TRBJ2-7; V: TRBV5-1; size: NA; D: NA; CDR3: CASSFVSGSYEQYF; DNA: TGCGCCAGCAGCTTTGTCAGTGGCTCCTACGAGCAGTACTTC
J: TRBJ1-1; V: TRBV5-1; size: NA; D: NA; CDR3: CASSPSPGEGDTEAFF; DNA: TGCGCCAGCAGCCCCAGCCCAGGGGAAGGGGACACTGAAGCTTTCTTT
J: TRBJ2-5; V: TRBV10-2; size: once; D: NA; CDR3: CASRDGWETQYF; DNA: TGCGCCAGCAGGGACGGGTGGGAGACCCAGTACTTC
J: TRBJ2-7; V: TRBV7-9; size: NA; D: NA; CDR3: CASSSISRAGTPYEQYF; DNA: TGTGCCAGCAGCTCGATCTCTCGGGCGGGGACACCCTACGAGCAGTACTTC
J: TRBJ1-5; V: TRBV19; size: medium-sized; D: TRBD1; CDR3: CASSIVSGGSNQPQHF; DNA: TGTGCCAGTAGTATAGTCTCAGGGGGGAGCAATCAGCCCCAGCATTTT
J: TRBJ1-5; V: TRBV5-1; size: few; D: TRBD1; CDR3: CASSLGDRELGQPQHF; DNA: TGCGCCAGCAGCTTGGGGGACAGGGAGCTGGGTCAGCCCCAGCATTTT
J: TRBJ2-1; V: TRBV5-4; size: NA; D: NA; CDR3: CAGSPGGASSYNEQFF; DNA: TGTGCCGGCAGCCCCGGAGGGGCGAGCTCCTACAATGAGCAGTTCTTC
J: TRBJ2-5; V: TRBV10-3; size: NA; D: NA; CDR3: CAISESGGETQYF; DNA: TGTGCCATCAGTGAGTCGGGTGGGGAGACCCAGTACTTC
J: TRBJ1-4; V: TRBV5-4; size: NA; D: NA; CDR3: CASSSGGVNEKLFF; DNA: TGTGCCAGCAGCTCCGGAGGGGTTAATGAAAAACTGTTTTTT
J: TRBJ1-1; V: TRBV27; size: NA; D: TRBD1; CDR3: CASRLSGTVNTEAFF; DNA: TGTGCCAGCAGGCTATCCGGGACAGTGAACACTGAAGCTTTCTTT
J: TRBJ2-1; V: TRBV5-1; size: NA; D: NA; CDR3: CASSLSYRNNEQFF; DNA: TGCGCCAGCAGCTTGAGTTACCGGAACAATGAGCAGTTCTTC
J: TRBJ2-3; V: TRBV7-6; size: once; D: TRBD2; CDR3: CASSLNGGITDTQYF; DNA: TGTGCCAGCAGCTTAAACGGGGGGATCACAGATACGCAGTATTTT
J: TRBJ2-1; V: TRBV6-1; size: NA; D: NA; CDR3: CASIGLPLTWGLFF; DNA: TGTGCCAGCATAGGTCTACCACTCACCTGGGGGCTGTTCTTC
J: TRBJ2-7; V: TRBV5-1; size: NA; D: NA; CDR3: CATRDPLADEQYF; DNA: TGCGCCACCCGTGACCCCCTAGCCGACGAGCAGTACTTC
J: TRBJ1-2; V: TRBV6-5; size: NA; D: NA; CDR3: CASSLGLQGSRGYTF; DNA: TGTGCCAGCAGTCTCGGGCTACAGGGAAGTCGTGGCTACACCTTC
J: TRBJ1-2; V: TRBV6-1; size: NA; D: NA; CDR3: CASSLGYKVYDYTF; DNA: TGTGCCAGCAGTTTGGGGTATAAGGTCTATGACTACACCTTC
J: TRBJ2-1; V: TRBV7-8; size: once; D: TRBD1; CDR3: CASSLDRGYNEQFF; DNA: TGTGCCAGCAGCTTGGACAGGGGATACAATGAGCAGTTCTTC
J: TRBJ1-3; V: TRBV2; size: NA; D: NA; CDR3: CASSPRGTGNTIYF; DNA: TGTGCCAGCAGTCCCAGGGGAACTGGAAACACCATATATTTT
J: TRBJ1-5; V: TRBV27; size: NA; D: NA; CDR3: CASSTGTLSNQPQHF; DNA: TGTGCCAGCAGTACCGGGACACTTAGCAATCAGCCCCAGCATTTT
J: TRBJ2-2; V: TRBV27; size: NA; D: NA; CDR3: CASSLWGNGELFF; DNA: TGTGCCAGCAGTTTGTGGGGGAACGGGGAGCTGTTTTTT
J: TRBJ2-7; V: TRBV19; size: NA; D: TRBD1; CDR3: CASSLKRGTDEQYF; DNA: TGTGCCAGTAGCCTAAAGAGAGGGACAGACGAGCAGTACTTC
J: TRBJ2-7; V: TRBV7-2; size: NA; D: NA; CDR3: CASSSGDGGYEQYF; DNA: TGTGCCAGCAGCTCTGGGGACGGAGGATACGAGCAGTACTTC
J: TRBJ1-1; V: TRBV6-1; size: NA; D: NA; CDR3: CASNRGPEAFF; DNA: TGTGCCAGTAATAGGGGCCCTGAAGCTTTCTTT
J: TRBJ1-6; V: TRBV10-3; size: few; D: NA; CDR3: CAISGNYNSPLHF; DNA: TGTGCCATCTCAGGAAACTATAATTCACCCCTCCACTTT
J: TRBJ2-2; V: TRBV6-1; size: NA; D: TRBD1; CDR3: CASSDLGQGFGELFF; DNA: TGTGCCAGCAGTGACTTGGGACAGGGTTTCGGGGAGCTGTTTTTT
J: TRBJ2-5; V: TRBV7-8; size: NA; D: TRBD2; CDR3: CASSLRDGTSKYF; DNA: TGTGCCAGCAGCTTAAGGGACGGGACTAGCAAGTACTTC
J: TRBJ2-5; V: TRBV4-1; size: NA; D: TRBD2; CDR3: CASSQDWGGGETQYF; DNA: TGCGCCAGCAGCCAAGATTGGGGGGGAGGAGAGACCCAGTACTTC
J: TRBJ1-1; V: TRBV18; size: NA; D: NA; CDR3: CASSPRQSQNTEAFF; DNA: TGTGCCAGCTCACCACGACAGTCACAGAACACTGAAGCTTTCTTT
J: TRBJ2-7; V: TRBV6-1; size: NA; D: NA; CDR3: CASSEKIPYEQYF; DNA: TGTGCCAGCAGTGAAAAGATTCCCTACGAGCAGTACTTC
J: TRBJ2-2; V: TRBV18; size: NA; D: NA; CDR3: CASSVLSSNTGELFF; DNA: TGTGCCAGCTCAGTTCTTAGTTCGAACACCGGGGAGCTGTTTTTT
J: TRBJ2-2; V: TRBV5-1; size: NA; D: TRBD2; CDR3: CASSPSPSGGSTGELFF; DNA: TGCGCCAGCAGCCCGTCACCTAGCGGGGGCTCTACCGGGGAGCTGTTTTTT
J: TRBJ2-5; V: TRBV7-9; size: NA; D: NA; CDR3: CASSPTRGRLLESETQYF; DNA: TGTGCCAGCAGTCCGACCCGGGGACGCCTCCTGGAATCAGAGACCCAGTACTTC
J: TRBJ1-2; V: TRBV6-1; size: NA; D: NA; CDR3: CASRPDTNYGYTF; DNA: TGTGCCAGCAGACCAGACACGAACTATGGCTACACCTTC
J: TRBJ1-4; V: TRBV5-8; size: NA; D: NA; CDR3: CASSLAGAGEKLFF; DNA: TGTGCCAGCAGCTTGGCAGGGGCTGGTGAAAAACTGTTTTTT
J: TRBJ2-1; V: TRBV4-1; size: NA; D: NA; CDR3: CASSQDPRKQFF; DNA: TGCGCCAGCAGCCAAGATCCCAGAAAGCAGTTCTTC
J: TRBJ2-5; V: TRBV5-4; size: NA; D: TRBD2; CDR3: CASSPLGRGEETQYF; DNA: TGTGCCAGCAGCCCCCTGGGGCGGGGGGAAGAGACCCAGTACTTC
J: TRBJ2-2; V: TRBV5-1; size: NA; D: NA; CDR3: CASSLGENTGELFF; DNA: TGCGCCAGCAGCTTGGGAGAGAACACCGGGGAGCTGTTTTTT
J: TRBJ1-6; V: TRBV6-1; size: NA; D: NA; CDR3: CASSEVGGKNSPLHF; DNA: TGTGCCAGCAGTGAAGTGGGGGGAAAAAATTCACCCCTCCACTTT
J: TRBJ2-7; V: TRBV20-1; size: NA; D: NA; CDR3: CSARGGYEQYF; DNA: TGCAGTGCTAGGGGTGGCTACGAGCAGTACTTC
J: TRBJ2-3; V: TRBV2; size: NA; D: NA; CDR3: CAGAGLPLPPDTQYF; DNA: TGTGCCGGGGCGGGACTGCCCCTCCCGCCAGATACGCAGTATTTT
J: TRBJ1-3; V: TRBV2; size: NA; D: NA; CDR3: CASMPRVSGNTIYF; DNA: TGTGCCAGCATGCCCAGGGTCTCTGGAAACACCATATATTTT
J: TRBJ2-1; V: TRBV5-1; size: NA; D: TRBD2; CDR3: CASSTQAGGFNEQFF; DNA: TGCGCCAGCAGCACACAAGCGGGGGGGTTCAATGAGCAGTTCTTC
J: TRBJ2-7; V: TRBV15; size: NA; D: NA; CDR3: CATSRRGPQFNGQYF; DNA: TGTGCCACCAGCAGAAGGGGCCCACAGTTTAACGGGCAGTACTTC
J: TRBJ2-1; V: TRBV5-4; size: NA; D: NA; CDR3: CASGPRGAYNEQFF; DNA: TGTGCCAGCGGTCCGAGGGGCGCCTACAATGAGCAGTTCTTC
J: TRBJ2-3; V: TRBV5-1; size: NA; D: TRBD1; CDR3: CASSLGTGWADTQYF; DNA: TGCGCCAGCAGCTTGGGGACAGGGTGGGCAGATACGCAGTATTTT
J: TRBJ1-1; V: TRBV5-8; size: NA; D: NA; CDR3: CASSEGGRAFF; DNA: TGTGCCAGCAGCGAGGGCGGTAGAGCTTTCTTT
J: TRBJ2-3; V: TRBV11-2; size: NA; D: TRBD2; CDR3: CASSLVASGGQTDTQYF; DNA: TGTGCCAGCAGCTTAGTGGCTAGCGGGGGGCAAACAGATACGCAGTATTTT
J: TRBJ2-1; V: TRBV6-1; size: NA; D: NA; CDR3: CAGRERGNEQFF; DNA: TGTGCCGGGCGGGAGAGGGGGAATGAGCAGTTCTTC
J: TRBJ2-1; V: TRBV5-6; size: NA; D: TRBD2; CDR3: CASSPPGLASYNEQFF; DNA: TGTGCCAGCAGCCCCCCGGGACTAGCCTCCTACAATGAGCAGTTCTTC